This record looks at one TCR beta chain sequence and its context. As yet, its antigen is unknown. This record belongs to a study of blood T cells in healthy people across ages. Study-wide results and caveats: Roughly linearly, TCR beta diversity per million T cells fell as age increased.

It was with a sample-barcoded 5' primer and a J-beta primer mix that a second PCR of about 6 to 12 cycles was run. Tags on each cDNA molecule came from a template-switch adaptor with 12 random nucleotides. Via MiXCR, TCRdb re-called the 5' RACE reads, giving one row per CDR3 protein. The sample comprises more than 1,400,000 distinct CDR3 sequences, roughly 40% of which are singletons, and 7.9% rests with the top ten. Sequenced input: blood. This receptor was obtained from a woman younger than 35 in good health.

CDR3 in DNA: TGTGCCAGCAGCTTGGACCCAGGGGGCGCAAACTATGGCTACACCTTC. Protein sequence: CASSLDPGGANYGYTF. The V call is TRBV5-6, the J call TRBJ1-2; TRBD1 aligns across 8 bases. The CDR3 is made up of 16 amino acids. Germline V gives CDR1 SGHDT, CDR2 YYEEEE. V lost 0 bases and J lost 2; bases outside the gene matches: 6.